Following are 25 T cell receptor beta chains from one sample sequenced in a study of T cell repertoires in cytomegalovirus infection (dated by TCRdb to about 2019). The data were produced on an Illumina HiSeq 1500. The public reads were run again by TCRdb, first through fastp at Q25 and then through MiXCR, and only productive beta chains were kept. Every CDR3 protein is listed once, alongside the most common genes and DNA of its rows. The sample table lists about 450,000 distinct CDR3 sequences, about a third of them with a count of one. The ten most abundant clones make up roughly 13% of the sample. The sequenced sample was PBMCs. These receptors came from a human donor in good health (CMV status not recorded). Some clones in this sample may be carry-over from other donors' samples.

This chain connects TRBV7-9 to TRBJ2-1, with TRBD1 matching 7 bases. The CDR3 runs 15 residues. The trim removed 1 base at V and 5 bases at J, leaving 5 bases unmatched. In germline, CDR1 is SEHNR, CDR2 FQNEAQ (reference sequence). CDR3 sequence: CASSLGQGLDNEQFF. The CDR3 DNA follows: TGTGCCAGCAGCTTAGGACAGGGTCTCGACAATGAGCAGTTCTTC.

This clonotype has a count of ten or more. This rearrangement joins TRBV7-2 to TRBJ1-6; no firm D call. This CDR3 has 14 residues. Trimming took off 4 bases at V and 4 bases at J, with 8 bases between the two ends. Germline-derived CDR1 and CDR2 are SGHTA and FQGNSA. In DNA form, the CDR3 reads TGTGCCAGCAGCTCGGGTCGGTATAATTCACCCCTCCACTTT. It specifies CASSSGRYNSPLHF. Filled out from reference TRBV7-2 and TRBJ1-6, the complete variable domain reads GAGVSQSPSNKVTEKGKDVELRCDPISGHTALYWYRQSLGQGLEFLIYFQGNSAPDKSGLPSDRFSAERTGGSVSTLTIQRTQQEDSAVYLCASSSGRYNSPLHFGNGTRLTVT.

The CDR3 reads CASSGLDRGGADTQYF. In DNA, the CDR3 is TGTGCCAGCAGCGGTTTAGACAGGGGAGGAGCAGATACGCAGTATTTT. V and J are TRBV14 and TRBJ2-3, with 8 bases matching TRBD1. The J segment lost 4 bases and the V segment lost 5 bases, leaving 11 bases of the junction unmatched. Per germline, CDR1 SGHDN and CDR2 FVKESK. The CDR3 runs 16 residues.

This clonotype was observed a handful of times. This chain joins TRBV5-1 and TRBJ1-4; D unclear. This CDR3 has 15 amino acids. V lost 0 bases and J lost 2, with 8 bases in between. The germline V gene encodes CDR1 SGHRS and CDR2 YFSETQ. This CDR3 reads CASSLDGYTNEKLFF. Written as DNA, the CDR3 is TGCGCCAGCAGCTTGGACGGGTACACTAATGAAAAACTGTTTTTT.

This clonotype was counted ten times or more. The J gene is TRBJ2-5, the V gene TRBV7-2; 8 bases fit TRBD2. With 5 bases clipped from V and 5 bases from J, the junction kept 1 base outside the gene matches. The germline V gene has CDR1 SGHTA and CDR2 FQGNSA. The CDR3 is 12 amino acids. The CDR3 DNA follows: TGTGCCAGCAGCCGGGGGGGGGAGACCCAGTACTTC. It translates to CASSRGGETQYF.

This clonotype was counted between two and nine times. The CDR3 reads CASSERSGLYGYTF. CDR3 in DNA: TGTGCCAGCAGTGAACGCTCGGGACTCTATGGCTACACCTTC. V gene TRBV2 combines with J gene TRBJ1-2, with D possibly matching TRBD1 (5 bases). This CDR3 comprises 14 residues. Germline-derived CDR1 and CDR2 are SNHLY and FYNNEI. Trimming cost V 2 bases and J 4 bases, with 11 bases left between them. The whole variable domain, filled in from reference TRBV2 and TRBJ1-2, reads EPEVTQTPSHQVTQMGQEVILRCVPISNHLYFYWYRQILGQKVEFLVSFYNNEISEKSEIFDDQFSVERPDGSNFTLKIRSTKLEDSAMYFCASSERSGLYGYTFGSGTRLTVV.

V and J are TRBV12-3 or TRBV12-4 and TRBJ2-1; D assignment may be TRBD1 or TRBD2 (5 bases each). The germline V and J ends were trimmed by 8 bases and 2 bases, with 10 bases remaining between them. The CDR3 is made up of 13 amino acids. CDR3 DNA sequence: TGTGCCAGCGGGGACGCAGCCTACAATGAGCAGTTCTTC. This sequence encodes CASGDAAYNEQFF.

This clonotype was seen more than once but under ten times. This sequence joins TRBV30 and TRBJ2-1; TRBD2 matches 7 bases. J was trimmed by 5 bases and V by 4 bases; bases with no gene match: 5. The CDR3 spans 13 residues. From germline, CDR1 is GTSNPN and CDR2 SVGIG (reference sequence). The CDR3 region is CAWTPGTNNEQFF. In DNA form, the CDR3 reads TGTGCCTGGACCCCCGGGACTAACAATGAGCAGTTCTTC.

The chain carries TRBV11-1 and TRBJ2-1; 9 nucleotides line up with TRBD1. Trimming cost V 5 bases and J 7 bases; bases outside gene matches: 9. The CDR3 has 15 amino acids. CDR1 is SGHAT, CDR2 FQDESV, per germline (reference sequence). CDR3 nucleotides: TGTGCCAGCAGCAACGGGACAGGGCTCTGGAATGAGCAGTTCTTC. This gives the protein CASSNGTGLWNEQFF.

This clonotype showed up just a few times. The gene calls are TRBV28 and TRBJ1-2; perhaps TRBD1 as D (5 bases). The germline V gene has CDR1 MDHEN and CDR2 SYDVKM. Trimming left V 8 bases short and J 6 bases short, with 22 bases between. CDR3 length equals 15 residues. DNA of the CDR3: TGTGCCAGCGGCCGCATCCAGGCAGGGAGACATGGCTACACCTTC. Its translation: CASGRIQAGRHGYTF.

This clonotype was found a few times. The chain links TRBV28 to TRBJ1-1, with a weak D call TRBD1 (5 bases). The CDR3 totals 14 residues. Germline V gives CDR1 MDHEN, CDR2 SYDVKM. The V and J ends lost 6 bases and 9 bases respectively, with 20 bases between them. The CDR3 region is CASRYDSFRLQAFF. The CDR3 nucleotides are TGTGCCAGCAGATATGACAGCTTTCGCCTCCAAGCTTTCTTT.

This clonotype has a handful of counts. The V call is TRBV20-1, the J call TRBJ2-7, with D perhaps TRBD2 (5 bases). This CDR3 has 14 residues. The V and J ends lost 0 bases and 3 bases respectively, with 12 bases between them. CDR1 and CDR2 (germline): DFQATT, SNEGSKA (reference sequence). CDR3 residues: CSARDREKIYEQYF. The DNA for the CDR3 is TGCAGTGCTAGAGACCGGGAAAAAATCTACGAGCAGTACTTC.

At least ten counts were recorded for this clonotype. The chain recombines TRBV12-3 or TRBV12-4 with TRBJ1-5, with 7 bases lining up with TRBD1. The CDR3 loop spans 15 amino acids. V shed 5 bases, J shed 2 bases, and the junction held 6 bases outside the gene matches. DNA for the CDR3: TGTGCCAGCAGTCGTACAGGGGATGGCAATCAGCCCCAGCATTTT. Protein product: CASSRTGDGNQPQHF.

In this sample, this clonotype turned up a few times. This chain uses TRBV7-2 with TRBJ2-1, with unresolved D. CDR1 SGHTA and CDR2 FQGNSA come from the germline V gene. V was shortened by 1 base and J by 9 bases, with 10 bases between the two germline ends. CDR3 length: 13 residues. The CDR3 nucleotides read TGTGCCAGCAGCTTAGTCTCTGGTGGTGAGCAGTTCTTC. Amino acid sequence: CASSLVSGGEQFF. The whole variable domain, remainder taken from reference TRBV7-2 and TRBJ2-1, is GAGVSQSPSNKVTEKGKDVELRCDPISGHTALYWYRQSLGQGLEFLIYFQGNSAPDKSGLPSDRFSAERTGGSVSTLTIQRTQQEDSAVYLCASSLVSGGEQFFGPGTRLTVL.

This clonotype was seen a handful of times. This chain connects TRBV27 to TRBJ1-6; the match to TRBD1 covers 7 bases. This CDR3 has 14 amino acids. Germline V lookup: CDR1 MNHEY, CDR2 SMNVEV (reference sequence). V trimming: 6 bases; J trimming: 9 bases; junction bases outside the gene matches: 8. CDR3 sequence: CASRRGQSASPLHF. CDR3 sequence (DNA): TGTGCCAGCAGGCGGGGACAGTCGGCTTCACCCCTCCACTTT.

This clonotype was seen ten or more times. This chain connects TRBV6-1 to TRBJ2-1; 9 nucleotides line up with TRBD1. CDR3 length equals 15 residues. Germline V gene data show CDR1 as MNHNS and CDR2 as SASEGT. V trimming: 6 bases; J trimming: 7 bases; junction bases outside the gene matches: 10. This chain's CDR3 is CASSLRGQGGNEQFF. The CDR3 region has the DNA TGTGCCAGCAGCCTGAGGGGACAGGGAGGGAATGAGCAGTTCTTC.

The table lists this clonotype with many counts. The CDR3 here is CASSLEGIGNQPQHF. The CDR3, as DNA: TGTGCCAGCAGCTTAGAAGGGATTGGCAATCAGCCCCAGCATTTT. This chain links TRBV7-2 with TRBJ1-5; D unclear. V gave up 1 base and J gave up 2 bases, with 9 bases separating them. This CDR3 region has 15 residues. The germline V gene has CDR1 SGHTA and CDR2 FQGNSA.

A few counts support this clonotype. This rearrangement joins TRBV6-8 to TRBJ2-5; D ambiguous. This CDR3 is 14 amino acids long. With 5 bases removed from V and 4 bases from J, the gap between germline ends came to 14 bases. Germline V gene lookup returns CDR1 MNHGY and CDR2 SAAAGT. The chain's CDR3 is CASSTLTWGETQYF. CDR3 nucleotide sequence: TGTGCCAGCAGTACCCTCACCTGGGGAGAGACCCAGTACTTC.

V is TRBV4-3 and J is TRBJ1-2; tentative D call: TRBD1 (6 bases). Between the trimmed V and J ends, which lost 1 base and 8 bases, there was a span of 8 bases. The CDR3 length is 12 residues. Germline V gene data show CDR1 as LGHNA and CDR2 as YSLEER. This CDR3 is CASSQGGRGYTF. CDR3 in DNA: TGCGCCAGCAGCCAAGGGGGGCGCGGCTACACCTTC.

The chain carries TRBV7-2 and TRBJ1-6; D is undetermined. The CDR3 has 15 amino acids. Trimming removed 2 bases from V and 10 bases from J, with 15 bases in between. In germline, CDR1 is SGHTA, CDR2 FQGNSA. CDR3 in DNA: TGTGCCAGCAGCTTATCAGGCCGTTGGGGATCACCCCTCCACTTT. Residues: CASSLSGRWGSPLHF.

A word on this clonotype: Relative to the germline gene, one junction end is altered; a read error may explain this. This chain uses TRBV7-6 with TRBJ1-1; 10 nucleotides line up with TRBD1. The germline CDR1 and CDR2 sequences are SGHVS and FNYEAQ. This CDR3 spans 16 amino acids. CDR3 loop: CASSSKRTGGNTVAFF. CDR3 DNA sequence: TGTGCCAGCAGCTCCAAGCGGACAGGGGGGAACACTGTAGCTTTCTTT.

This clonotype occurred a few times. The rearrangement joins TRBV28 to TRBJ1-2; D uncertain. The ends were cut back, 8 bases at V and 3 bases at J, with 7 bases in the middle. In germline, CDR1 is MDHEN, CDR2 SYDVKM. The CDR3 length is 11 residues. As DNA, the CDR3 is TGTGCCAGCTTCAACCACTATGGCTACACCTTC. This translates into CASFNHYGYTF.

Ten or more counts support this clonotype. V is TRBV28 and J is TRBJ1-1; no definite D call. CDR1 is MDHEN and CDR2 is SYDVKM in the germline V gene. This CDR3 comprises 14 residues. V lost 5 bases, J lost 3 bases, and 13 bases lay in between. The CDR3: CASSRGGKDTEAFF. The CDR3 coding sequence is TGTGCCAGCAGTCGCGGAGGCAAGGACACTGAAGCTTTCTTT. Based on the CDR3 plus reference TRBV28 and TRBJ1-1, the full variable domain is DVKVTQSSRYLVKRTGEKVFLECVQDMDHENMFWYRQDPGLGLRLIYFSYDVKMKEKGDIPEGYSVSREKKERFSLILESASTNQTSMYLCASSRGGKDTEAFFGQGTRLTVV.

The chain joins TRBV4-2 to TRBJ1-2; D ambiguous. Germline assignment: CDR1 LGHNA and CDR2 YNFKEQ. V lost 0 bases, J lost 7 bases, and 12 bases lay in between. The CDR3 contains 14 residues. In nucleotides, the CDR3 is TGTGCCAGCAGCCAAGATCGTCAGGACGCTGGCTACACCTTC. Translating gives CASSQDRQDAGYTF.

V and J are TRBV12-3 or TRBV12-4 and TRBJ2-4, with 12 nucleotides matching TRBD2. V trimming: 5 bases; J trimming: 0 bases; junction bases outside the gene matches: 5. The CDR3 is made up of 17 amino acids. CDR3 coding DNA: TGTGCCAGCAGTGAGACTAGCGGGGGACTAGCCAAAAACATTCAGTACTTC. Its translation: CASSETSGGLAKNIQYF.